A single sample gave rise to the 24 T cell receptor beta chains below, sequenced in a study of cytomegalovirus exposure and HLA in healthy donors. PCR was performed using 60 Vbeta and 13 Jbeta primers. Here immunoSEQ multiplex PCR was the method, and the copy in TCRdb shows in-frame clones only, minus some. This table has 90,000 to 100,000 clones, just under 70% appearing once. Material: PBMCs. Receptors originate from a man aged 50-59 years in good health and CMV-seronegative.

The chain combines TRBV6-1 with TRBJ2-7; TRBD1 matches 9 bases. Looked up from germline, CDR1 is MNHNS and CDR2 is SASEGT. The CDR3 consists of 15 residues. After removal of 1 base from V and 0 bases from J, the junction contained 1 base not matched to a gene. The CDR3 DNA is TGTGCCAGCAGTGAAGGGACAGGGGTCTCCTACGAGCAGTACGTC. It yields the protein CASSEGTGVSYEQYV.

This clone was observed a single time. The rearrangement links TRBV7-2 to TRBJ2-4; D may be TRBD1 (5 bases). V lost 1 base, J lost 7 bases, and 8 bases lay in between. Germline assignment: CDR1 SGHTA and CDR2 FQGNSA. This CDR3 contains 13 residues. CDR3: CASSLEQVNIQYF. The CDR3 DNA reads as TGTGCCAGCAGCTTAGAACAGGTGAACATTCAGTACTTC.

V usage is TRBV5-1 and J usage is TRBJ2-7, with D perhaps TRBD2 (5 bases). The CDR3 length is 16 residues. Germline values: CDR1 SGHRS, CDR2 YFSETQ. V lost 1 base and J 3 bases, leaving 17 bases between the germline ends. The chain's CDR3 is CASSLMPSGGGYEQYF. CDR3 nucleotides: TGCGCCAGCAGCTTGATGCCCTCCGGAGGTGGCTACGAGCAGTACTTC.

The chain has TRBV4-2 and TRBJ2-1; possibly TRBD2 for D (5 bases). CDR1 and CDR2 from the germline V gene are LGHNA and YNFKEQ. CDR3 length: 14 residues. Deletions cut 4 bases from V and 7 bases from J, with 14 bases between. In DNA, the CDR3 is TGTGCCAGCAGCCTCCTAGCACCGGGGAATGAGCAGTTCTTC. This sequence encodes CASSLLAPGNEQFF.

This chain uses TRBV5-1 with TRBJ2-1; D gene unclear. V lost 0 bases to trimming and J lost 0 bases, with 7 bases between them. CDR1 is SGHRS and CDR2 is YFSETQ in the germline V gene. This CDR3 spans 15 amino acids. Written as DNA, the CDR3 is TGCGCCAGCAGCTTGGTGGCTCTCTCCTACAATGAGCAGTTCTTC. Its translation: CASSLVALSYNEQFF.

Only a few counts were recorded for this clone. J is TRBJ2-1 and V is TRBV18; 16 bases map to TRBD2. The CDR3 has 17 amino acids. Germline CDR1 KGHSH, CDR2 LQKENI. Unmatched junction bases numbered 6, after V lost 3 bases and J lost 7 bases. CDR3 nucleotides: TGTGCCAGCTCACCTCCGGGACTAGCGGGGGGGCAGAATGAGCAGTTCTTC. As protein: CASSPPGLAGGQNEQFF.

V is TRBV5-8 and J is TRBJ2-1; 7 bases map to TRBD1. The CDR3 length is 13 residues. The J segment lost 6 bases and the V segment lost 2 bases, leaving 2 bases of the junction unmatched. Germline V gene data show CDR1 as SGHTS and CDR2 as YDEGEE. CDR3 sequence: CASSLSGGNEQFF. The CDR3 region has the DNA TGTGCCAGCAGCTTATCAGGGGGCAATGAGCAGTTCTTC.

This clone was recorded only once. The chain links TRBV2 to TRBJ2-5; D remains unclear. CDR3 length: 11 amino acids. CDR1 is SNHLY, CDR2 FYNNEI, per germline. Trimming shortened V by 6 bases and J by 4 bases, and 6 bases separated the two germline ends. CDR3 DNA sequence: TGTGCCAGCAGGGCCGCAGAGACCCAGTACTTC. Translation: CASRAAETQYF.

The chain has TRBV5-8 and TRBJ2-7; TRBD1 agrees at 7 bases. Germline V lookup: CDR1 SGHTS, CDR2 YDEGEE. The junction had 6 bases not matched to a gene; V was cut back by 5 bases and J by 1 base. The CDR3 contains 14 residues. In DNA, the CDR3 is TGTGCCAGCAGGTCACAGGGGTGGTCCTACGAGCAGTACTTC. It translates to CASRSQGWSYEQYF. Drawing the rest from reference TRBV5-8 and TRBJ2-7, the complete variable domain is EAGVTQSPTHLIKTRGQQATLRCSPISGHTSVYWYQQALGLGLQFLLWYDEGEERNRGNFPPRFSGRQFPNYSSELNVNALELEDSALYLCASRSQGWSYEQYFGPGTRLTVT.

This clone was seen once. This sequence joins TRBV4-3 and TRBJ1-1, with 7 nucleotides matching TRBD1. CDR3 length: 14 residues. Per the germline V gene, CDR1 is LGHNA and CDR2 is YSLEER. J lost 3 bases, V lost 4 bases, and 5 bases had no gene match. The CDR3 spells CASSLQGRYTEAFF. Written as DNA, the CDR3 is TGCGCCAGCAGCCTACAGGGGAGGTACACTGAAGCTTTCTTT.

This chain joins TRBV5-6 and TRBJ1-4, with 7 bases lining up with TRBD1. Trimming removed 4 bases from V and 6 bases from J; junction bases left unmatched: 3. Germline V gene data show CDR1 as SGHDT and CDR2 as YYEEEE. This CDR3 has 13 residues. CDR3 sequence: CASSRDRDEKLFF. The CDR3 DNA follows: TGTGCCAGCAGCCGGGACAGAGATGAAAAACTGTTTTTT.

The rearrangement uses TRBV6-5 and TRBJ1-2; perhaps TRBD1 as D (6 bases). The ends were cut back, 0 bases at V and 6 bases at J, with 14 bases in the middle. The CDR3 sequence is 15 residues long. CDR1 and CDR2 from the germline V gene are MNHEY and SVGAGI. The CDR3 DNA is TGTGCCAGCAGTTACTCGAGGGTGGGGGCGAATGGCTACACCTTC. It encodes CASSYSRVGANGYTF.

The chain couples TRBV7-2 to TRBJ2-3, with TRBD2 matching 7 bases. There are 17 residues in the CDR3. Losses at the gene ends were 5 bases for V and 0 bases for J; bases not matched to a gene: 11. Germline V gene sequence: CDR1 SGHTA, CDR2 FQGNSA. The CDR3 here is CASSPTRREHSTDTQYF. The CDR3 DNA sequence: TGTGCCAGCAGCCCCACCCGGCGGGAGCATAGCACAGATACGCAGTATTTT.

This sequence joins TRBV5-6 and TRBJ1-1, with a tentative D call TRBD1 (5 bases). Trimming removed 0 bases from V and 4 bases from J, with 10 bases in between. The CDR3 runs to 14 residues. The germline V gene has CDR1 SGHDT and CDR2 YYEEEE. The CDR3 nucleotides read TGTGCCAGCAGCTTGGTCGGGAGGGGCACTGAAGCTTTCTTT. Encoded protein: CASSLVGRGTEAFF.

V gene TRBV19 combines with J gene TRBJ2-7, with D possibly matching TRBD1 (5 bases). The V gene's germline CDR1 is LNHDA and CDR2 SQIVND (reference sequence). There are 14 residues in the CDR3. Trimming removed 11 bases at V and 3 bases at J, with 20 bases between. CDR3 residues: CALFPRTRRYEQYV. The CDR3 DNA follows: TGTGCCCTATTTCCCCGGACACGGCGCTACGAGCAGTACGTC.

V gene TRBV7-8 combines with J gene TRBJ1-4; the D gene is possibly TRBD1 (5 bases). V dropped 5 bases and J dropped 8 bases, with 21 bases sitting between them. CDR3 length: 16 residues. CDR1 is SGHVS, CDR2 FQNEAQ, per germline. This chain's CDR3 is CASSTDTSARREKLFF. CDR3 coding DNA: TGTGCCAGCAGCACGGACACATCAGCGCGTCGGGAAAAACTGTTTTTT.

This chain links TRBV7-9 with TRBJ1-1; 9 bases align to TRBD1. Losses at the gene ends were 5 bases for V and 4 bases for J; bases not matched to a gene: 8. The CDR3 is 15 residues long. Germline V gene lookup returns CDR1 SEHNR and CDR2 FQNEAQ (reference sequence). CDR3 coding DNA: TGTGCCAGCAGCCCCAGACAGGGGGGTGGCACTGAAGCTTTCTTT. The encoded protein is CASSPRQGGGTEAFF.

The rearrangement joins TRBV19 to TRBJ2-7, with D tentatively TRBD2 (6 bases). From germline, CDR1 is LNHDA and CDR2 SQIVND (reference sequence). There are 13 residues in the CDR3. V dropped 2 bases and J dropped 5 bases, with 10 bases sitting between them. The DNA of the CDR3 is TGTGCCAGTAGTATATGGAGGGACCACGAGCAGTACTTC. As protein: CASSIWRDHEQYF.

The chain links TRBV11-2 to TRBJ1-4, with D uncertain. V was pared by 1 base and J by 7 bases, with 13 bases between. Germline V lookup: CDR1 SGHAT, CDR2 FQNNGV. The CDR3 consists of 15 residues. The chain's CDR3 is CASSLVGGVGEKLFF. The CDR3 DNA follows: TGTGCCAGCAGCTTAGTGGGCGGGGTTGGTGAAAAACTGTTTTTT.

The chain uses TRBV7-3 and TRBJ1-1; 8 nucleotides match TRBD1. Germline V gives CDR1 SGHTA, CDR2 FQGTGA. The CDR3 loop spans 14 amino acids. Unmatched junction bases numbered 13, after V lost 5 bases and J lost 11 bases. The CDR3 sequence is CASSRDPEDRVAFF. CDR3 coding DNA: TGTGCCAGCAGCCGGGACCCGGAGGACAGGGTTGCTTTCTTT.

The sample holds a few counts of this clone. The V call is TRBV5-6, the J call TRBJ1-1; 7 bases agree with TRBD1. V was pared by 2 bases and J by 3 bases, with 4 bases of the junction left unmatched. Germline CDR1 reads SGHDT; CDR2 reads YYEEEE. This CDR3 comprises 14 residues. CDR3 nucleotide sequence: TGTGCCAGCAGCTTCCCCGGGACAGACACTGAAGCTTTCTTT. Translation: CASSFPGTDTEAFF.

This clone was picked up a small number of times. The V and J genes are TRBV6-5 and TRBJ2-3; 8 bases line up with TRBD2. This CDR3 is built from 15 residues. The germline V gene has CDR1 MNHEY and CDR2 SVGAGI. J lost 7 bases, V lost 2 bases, and 8 bases had no gene match. The CDR3 protein is CASSYTRGGRHTQYF. CDR3 in DNA: TGTGCCAGCAGTTACACCCGGGGGGGGCGACATACGCAGTATTTT.

This chain uses TRBV5-1 with TRBJ2-7; D not certain. The CDR3 consists of 15 residues. The V end was cut by 1 base, the J end by 3 bases, with 14 bases between. In germline, CDR1 is SGHRS, CDR2 YFSETQ. Here the CDR3 DNA reads TGCGCCAGCAGCTTGTATTTTACCCCGGGCTACGAGCAGTACTTC. The encoded protein is CASSLYFTPGYEQYF. The complete variable domain, with remaining parts taken from reference TRBV5-1 and TRBJ2-7, reads KAGVTQTPRYLIKTRGQQVTLSCSPISGHRSVSWYQQTPGQGLQFLFEYFSETQRNKGNFPGRFSGRQFSNSRSEMNVSTLELGDSALYLCASSLYFTPGYEQYFGPGTRLTVT.

The chain joins TRBV7-2 to TRBJ1-2; D is ambiguous. The CDR3 extends over 13 amino acids. CDR1 is SGHTA and CDR2 is FQGNSA in the germline V gene. With 10 bases removed from V and 5 bases from J, the gap between germline ends came to 17 bases. In nucleotides, the CDR3 is TGTGCCACCCTCAGGCCGTTTTCTTATGGCTACACCTTC. Translation: CATLRPFSYGYTF.